A single sample is the source of the 17 T cell receptor beta chains below, sequenced in a study of T-cell memory formation after mild COVID-19. Using its own MiXCR run on the 5' RACE reads, TCRdb lists one record per CDR3 protein. The sample includes a few hundred thousand distinct CDR3 sequences, around 15% of them seen just once. Sequences were obtained from PBMCs or a T cell subset sorted from them (not recorded which). The receptors were sampled from a man between 18 and 29 years old who had mild COVID-19 (a few samples of this study predate the infection). Cell type and time point are not known.

The chain combines TRBV6-6 with TRBJ2-7; D might be TRBD2 (6 bases). The CDR3 has 15 residues. Germline lookup yields CDR1 MNHNY and CDR2 SVGAGI (reference sequence). Trimming pared 7 bases from V and 1 base from J, leaving 17 bases between. CDR3 bases: TGTGCCAGCAAGGCCCTCCGGGACTTATCCTACGAGCAGTACTTC. Translating it yields CASKALRDLSYEQYF.

This clonotype was observed a handful of times. CDR3 in amino acids: CSAPDSGAEAFF. The CDR3 DNA reads TGCAGTGCACCCGATTCTGGGGCTGAAGCTTTCTTT. This chain uses TRBV20-1 with TRBJ1-1; no firm D call. The CDR3 is 12 residues long. Germline loops: CDR1 DFQATT, CDR2 SNEGSKA (reference sequence). Between the trimmed V and J ends, which lost 6 bases and 6 bases, there was a span of 14 bases.

This clonotype was picked up a small number of times. J is TRBJ2-5 and V is TRBV25-1, with TRBD2 as a possible D gene (7 bases). This CDR3 contains 13 residues. Germline CDR1 reads MGHDK; CDR2 reads SYGVNS. V shed 7 bases and J shed 4 bases, with 13 bases lying between them. This chain's CDR3 is CASTPGGRETQYF. The CDR3 DNA reads as TGTGCCAGCACTCCGGGGGGCCGAGAGACCCAGTACTTC.

The chain has TRBV4-1 and TRBJ1-2; 7 positions match TRBD1. This CDR3 has 15 amino acids. Germline CDR1 MGHRA, CDR2 YSYEKL. V shed 2 bases, J shed 4 bases, and the junction held 7 bases outside the gene matches. CDR3 sequence reads: CASSQLGRDSYGYTF. CDR3 coding DNA: TGCGCCAGCAGCCAATTGGGCCGGGACAGCTATGGCTACACCTTC.

The chain employs TRBV5-5 and TRBJ1-4; no reliable D call. The V end lost 4 bases, the J end lost 7 bases, and 11 bases lay between the germline ends. From germline, CDR1 is SGHKS and CDR2 YYEKEE (reference sequence). CDR3 size: 13 residues. The DNA for the CDR3 is TGTGCCAGCAGCCAAGAGGCCCCTGAAAAACTGTTTTTT. Translating it yields CASSQEAPEKLFF.

V is TRBV7-2 and J is TRBJ2-5, with D tentatively TRBD2 (6 bases). CDR3 length: 13 residues. Germline CDR1 reads SGHTA; CDR2 reads FQGNSA. V lost 6 bases to trimming and J lost 4 bases, with 12 bases between them. The CDR3 region is CASSQTRGETQYF. For the CDR3, the DNA is TGTGCCAGCAGTCAGACTAGGGGAGAGACCCAGTACTTC.

The chain joins TRBV5-4 to TRBJ1-1; no clear D. CDR3 length: 13 residues. Germline V gene lookup returns CDR1 SGHNT and CDR2 YYREEE (reference sequence). Trimming took 5 bases from V and 4 from J, leaving 12 bases between them. CDR3 region: CASRREPLTEAFF. The CDR3 nucleotides read TGTGCCAGCAGACGGGAGCCCCTCACTGAAGCTTTCTTT.

The gene calls are TRBV11-2 and TRBJ2-3; perhaps TRBD2 as D (5 bases). Germline V gene data show CDR1 as SGHAT and CDR2 as FQNNGV. This CDR3 has 15 residues. V shed 1 base and J shed 5 bases, with 13 bases lying between them. The CDR3 sequence: CASSLGEGSGDTQYF. The CDR3 DNA reads TGTGCCAGCAGCTTAGGAGAGGGTTCGGGAGATACGCAGTATTTT.

The chain couples TRBV6-2 or TRBV6-3 to TRBJ1-2; D call uncertain. Trimming stripped 0 bases from V and 2 bases from J, with 7 bases between. Germline lookup yields CDR1 MNHEY and CDR2 SVGEGT. The CDR3 extends over 14 amino acids. The CDR3 reads CASSYSKQNYGYTF. As DNA, the CDR3 is TGTGCCAGCAGTTACTCGAAACAGAACTATGGCTACACCTTC.

The rearrangement uses TRBV12-5 and TRBJ2-1; D uncertain. The germline V and J ends were trimmed by 3 bases and 8 bases, with 8 bases remaining between them. CDR1 and CDR2 (germline): LGHNT, FRNRAP. The CDR3 has 12 residues. The CDR3 DNA follows: TGTGCTAGTGGTTTCAATTCGGATGAGCAGTTCTTC. Amino acids: CASGFNSDEQFF.

The chain joins TRBV7-9 to TRBJ1-6; weak D call: TRBD1 (5 bases). Trimming took 2 bases from V and 10 from J, leaving 12 bases between them. The germline V gene encodes CDR1 SEHNR and CDR2 FQNEAQ (reference sequence). CDR3 length: 14 amino acids. In DNA, the CDR3 is TGTGCCAGCAGCTTAACAAGGGAGGGGTCACCCCTCCACTTT. This translates into CASSLTREGSPLHF. Together with reference TRBV7-9 and TRBJ1-6, the CDR3 gives the full variable domain: DTGVSQNPRHKITKRGQNVTFRCDPISEHNRLYWYRQTLGQGPEFLTYFQNEAQLEKSRLLSDRFSAERPKGSFSTLEIQRTEQGDSAMYLCASSLTREGSPLHFGNGTRLTVT.

This clonotype was seen repeatedly, ten times or more. The chain combines TRBV6-2 or TRBV6-3 with TRBJ2-1, with D perhaps matching TRBD2 (6 bases). Germline assignment: CDR1 MNHEY and CDR2 SVGEGT. The ends were cut back, 2 bases at V and 8 bases at J, with 13 bases in the middle. The CDR3 has 14 amino acids. The CDR3 reads CASSYLAGRHEQFF. DNA for the CDR3: TGTGCCAGCAGTTACCTGGCGGGGCGGCATGAGCAGTTCTTC.

This chain links TRBV6-2 or TRBV6-3 with TRBJ2-7, with 10 nucleotides matching TRBD2. The CDR3 extends over 16 amino acids. Germline V gene lookup returns CDR1 MNHEY and CDR2 SVGEGT. After removal of 5 bases from V and 0 bases from J, the junction contained 7 bases not matched to a gene. DNA for the CDR3: TGTGCCAGCAGTCTTCTAGCGGGAGCCTACTCCTACGAGCAGTACTTC. Encoded protein: CASSLLAGAYSYEQYF.

V is TRBV5-1 and J is TRBJ1-1; TRBD1 aligns across 7 bases. The germline CDR1 and CDR2 sequences are SGHRS and YFSETQ. The V and J ends lost 1 base and 4 bases, in that order; junction bases with no gene match: 7. This CDR3 spans 15 amino acids. The CDR3 sequence is CASSLRPAGGTEAFF. CDR3 sequence (DNA): TGCGCCAGCAGCTTGAGGCCCGCAGGGGGCACTGAAGCTTTCTTT.

This clonotype turned up a few times. This sequence joins TRBV20-1 and TRBJ2-5, with 10 bases lining up with TRBD1. CDR3 length: 15 amino acids. The germline gives CDR1 DFQATT, CDR2 SNEGSKA (reference sequence). Trimming at V came to 2 bases and at J to 4 bases, leaving 7 bases not matched to a gene. The CDR3 sequence: CSARTATGGGETQYF. Here the CDR3 DNA reads TGCAGTGCTAGAACTGCGACAGGGGGCGGAGAGACCCAGTACTTC.

This clonotype was seen only a few times. J is TRBJ1-3 and V is TRBV12-3 or TRBV12-4; D gene uncertain. The CDR3 extends over 19 amino acids. The germline V and J ends were trimmed by 5 bases and 2 bases, with 25 bases remaining between them. The CDR3 DNA reads as TGTGCCAGCAGTCGCGAACAGTCTCAGAGCCTAGTTGCTGGAAACACCATATATTTT. Its translation: CASSREQSQSLVAGNTIYF.

The chain recombines TRBV15 with TRBJ1-2; D call uncertain. The ends were cut back, 3 bases at V and 3 bases at J, with 8 bases in the middle. This CDR3 region has 13 residues. Germline assignment: CDR1 LNHNV and CDR2 YYDKDF (reference sequence). The CDR3 protein is CATSSPNHYGYTF. CDR3 DNA sequence: TGTGCCACCAGCAGTCCAAACCACTATGGCTACACCTTC.